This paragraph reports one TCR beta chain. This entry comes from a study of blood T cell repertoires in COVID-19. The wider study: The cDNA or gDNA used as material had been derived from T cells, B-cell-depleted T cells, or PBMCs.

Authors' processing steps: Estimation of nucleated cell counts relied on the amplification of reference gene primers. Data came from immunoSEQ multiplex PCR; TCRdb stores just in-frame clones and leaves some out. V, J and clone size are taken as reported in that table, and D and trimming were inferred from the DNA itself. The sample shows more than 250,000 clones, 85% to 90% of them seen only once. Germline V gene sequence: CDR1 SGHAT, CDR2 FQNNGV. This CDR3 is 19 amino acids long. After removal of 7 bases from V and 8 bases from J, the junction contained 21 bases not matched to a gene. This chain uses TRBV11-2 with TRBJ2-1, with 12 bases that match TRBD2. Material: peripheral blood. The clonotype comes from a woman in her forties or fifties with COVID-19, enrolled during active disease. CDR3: CASTLTRGGLAGGKDEQFF. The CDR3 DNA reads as TGTGCCAGCACCTTGACTCGGGGAGGGCTAGCGGGAGGGAAAGATGAGCAGTTCTTC.